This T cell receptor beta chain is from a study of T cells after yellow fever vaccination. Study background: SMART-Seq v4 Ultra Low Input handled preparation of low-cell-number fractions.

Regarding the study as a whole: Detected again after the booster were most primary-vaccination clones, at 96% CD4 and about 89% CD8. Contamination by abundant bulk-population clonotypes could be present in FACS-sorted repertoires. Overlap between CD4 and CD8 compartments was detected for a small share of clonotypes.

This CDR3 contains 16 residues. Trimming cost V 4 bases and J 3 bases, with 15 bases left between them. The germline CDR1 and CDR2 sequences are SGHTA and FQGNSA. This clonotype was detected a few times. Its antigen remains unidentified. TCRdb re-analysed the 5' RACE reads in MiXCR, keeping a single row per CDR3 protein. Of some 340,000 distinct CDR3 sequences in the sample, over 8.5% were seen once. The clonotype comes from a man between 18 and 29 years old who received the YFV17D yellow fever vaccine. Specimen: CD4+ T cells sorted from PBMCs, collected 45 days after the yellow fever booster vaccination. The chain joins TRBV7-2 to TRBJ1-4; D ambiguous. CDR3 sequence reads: CASSSIERTSNEKLFF. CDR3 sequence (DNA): TGTGCCAGCAGCTCGATCGAAAGAACCTCTAATGAAAAACTGTTTTTT.